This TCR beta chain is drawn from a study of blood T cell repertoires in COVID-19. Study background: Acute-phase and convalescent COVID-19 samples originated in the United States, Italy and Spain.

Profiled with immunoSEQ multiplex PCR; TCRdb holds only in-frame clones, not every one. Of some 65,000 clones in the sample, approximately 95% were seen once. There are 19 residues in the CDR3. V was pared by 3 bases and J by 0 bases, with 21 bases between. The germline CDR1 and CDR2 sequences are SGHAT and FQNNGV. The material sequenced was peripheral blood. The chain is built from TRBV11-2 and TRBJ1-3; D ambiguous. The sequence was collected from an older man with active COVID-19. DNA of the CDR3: TGTGCCAGCAGCTTTCATTTCGGCGGAACTTTAAGCTCTGGAAACACCATATATTTT. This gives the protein CASSFHFGGTLSSGNTIYF. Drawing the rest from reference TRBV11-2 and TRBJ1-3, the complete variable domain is EAGVAQSPRYKIIEKRQSVAFWCNPISGHATLYWYQQILGQGPKLLIQFQNNGVVDDSQLPKDRFSAERLKGVDSTLKIQPAKLEDSAVYLCASSFHFGGTLSSGNTIYFGEGSWLTVV.